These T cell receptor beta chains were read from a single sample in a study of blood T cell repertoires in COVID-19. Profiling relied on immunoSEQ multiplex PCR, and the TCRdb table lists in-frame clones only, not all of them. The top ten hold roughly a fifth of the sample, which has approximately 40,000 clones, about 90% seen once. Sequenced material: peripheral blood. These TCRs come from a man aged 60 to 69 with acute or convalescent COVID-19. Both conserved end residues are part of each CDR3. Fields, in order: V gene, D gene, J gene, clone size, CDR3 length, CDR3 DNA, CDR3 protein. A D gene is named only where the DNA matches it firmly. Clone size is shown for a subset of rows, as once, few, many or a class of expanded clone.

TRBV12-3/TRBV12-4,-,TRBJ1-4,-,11,TGTGCCAGCAGTTTTGGTCCGGAACTGTTTTTT,CASSFGPELFF
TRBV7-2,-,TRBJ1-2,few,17,TGTGCCAGCAGCCTACGACAGGCCTCCCTTATTAACTATGGCTACACCTTC,CASSLRQASLINYGYTF
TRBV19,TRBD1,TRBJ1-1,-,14,TGTGCCAGTACCCGGACAGGAATGAACACTGAAGCTTTCTTT,CASTRTGMNTEAFF
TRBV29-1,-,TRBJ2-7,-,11,TGCAGCGGAAAGGGGATTTACGAGCAGTACTTC,CSGKGIYEQYF
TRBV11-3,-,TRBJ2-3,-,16,TGTGCCAGCAGCTTAGGCGACTCCACGGAAGGAGATACGCAGTATTTT,CASSLGDSTEGDTQYF
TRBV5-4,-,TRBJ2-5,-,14,TGTGCCAGCAGCTTCAGGCAGGGGTGGGAGACCCAGTACTTC,CASSFRQGWETQYF
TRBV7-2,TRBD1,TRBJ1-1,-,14,TGTGCCAGCAGCTTAGGGACAGGGAACACTGAAGCTTTCTTT,CASSLGTGNTEAFF
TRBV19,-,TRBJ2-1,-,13,TGTGCCTCCAAAAGCGGCATACACAATGAGCAGTTCTTC,CASKSGIHNEQFF
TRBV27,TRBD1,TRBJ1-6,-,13,TGTGCCAGCAGCGACAGGGCTAATTCACCCCTCCACTTT,CASSDRANSPLHF
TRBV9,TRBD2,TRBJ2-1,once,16,TGTGCCAGCAGCCCCGGGGGTAGCGGGATGTACAATGAGCAGTTCTTC,CASSPGGSGMYNEQFF
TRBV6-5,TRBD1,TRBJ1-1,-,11,TGTGCCAGCTTGGGACAGTTAAAGCTTTTCTTT,CASLGQLKLFF
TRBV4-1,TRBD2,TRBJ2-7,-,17,TGCGCCAGCAGCCAAGTATCCCCTAGCGGGAGTCACCACGAGCAGTACTTC,CASSQVSPSGSHHEQYF
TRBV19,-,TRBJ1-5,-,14,TGTGCCAGCAATAATATTGACAGTTATCAGCCCCAGCATTTT,CASNNIDSYQPQHF
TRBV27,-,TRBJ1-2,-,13,TGTGCCAGCAGTCCCCGGTCAGGAGGAGGCTACACCTTC,CASSPRSGGGYTF
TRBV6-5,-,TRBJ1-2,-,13,TGTGCCAGCAGTTACGCGACGGCGGATATTCTGACCTTC,CASSYATADILTF
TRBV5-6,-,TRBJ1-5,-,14,TGTGCCAGCAGCTTGGCAGGGGTCTATCAGCCCCAGCATTTT,CASSLAGVYQPQHF
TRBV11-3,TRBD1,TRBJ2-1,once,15,TGTGCCAGCAGCTTAGGAGGACAGGTTGGTAATGAGCAGTTCTTC,CASSLGGQVGNEQFF
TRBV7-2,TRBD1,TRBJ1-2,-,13,TGTGCCAGCAGCTTAGAAACAGGGGATGGCTACACCTTC,CASSLETGDGYTF
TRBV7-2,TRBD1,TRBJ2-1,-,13,TGTGCCAGCAGCACCGGACAGGGTTACGAGCAGTTCTTC,CASSTGQGYEQFF
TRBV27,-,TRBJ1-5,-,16,TGTGCCAGCAGTTTATCGAAGGGGCAGGGAAGTCAGCCCCAGCATTTT,CASSLSKGQGSQPQHF
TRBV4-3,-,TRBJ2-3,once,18,TGCGCCAGCAGCCAAAACACTGGACACGGTGGGGGCACAGATACGCAGTATTTT,CASSQNTGHGGGTDTQYF
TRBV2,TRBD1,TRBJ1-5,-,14,TGTGCCAGCAGTAAGACAGGGCTGAATCAGCCCCAGCATTTT,CASSKTGLNQPQHF
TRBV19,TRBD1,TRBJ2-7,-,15,TGTGCCAGTAACCGCCCGGGACAGGGGGCAAACGAGCAGTACTTC,CASNRPGQGANEQYF
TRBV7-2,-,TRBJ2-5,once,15,TGTGCCAGCAGCTCGAACCAGGGCGTCCAAGAGACCCAGTACTTC,CASSSNQGVQETQYF
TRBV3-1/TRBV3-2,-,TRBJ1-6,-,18,TGTGCCAGCAGCCAAGCGTGGCAGGGCAAATCATATAATTCACCCCTCCACTTT,CASSQAWQGKSYNSPLHF
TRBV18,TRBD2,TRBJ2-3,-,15,TGTGCCAGCTCACCACGTGCGGGAGGTACAGATACGCAGTATTTT,CASSPRAGGTDTQYF
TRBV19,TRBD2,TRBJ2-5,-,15,TGTGCCAGTAGATGGACTAGCGGGGCCCAAGAGACCCAGTACTTC,CASRWTSGAQETQYF
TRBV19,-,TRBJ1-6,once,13,TGTGCCTGTGCGGTTGGTAATAATTCACCCCTCCACTTT,CACAVGNNSPLHF
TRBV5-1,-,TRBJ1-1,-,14,TGCGCCAGCAGCTTGCGGACAATGAACACTGAAGCTTTCTTT,CASSLRTMNTEAFF
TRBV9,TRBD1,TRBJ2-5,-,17,TGTGCCAGCAGCGTAGTAGGGGCAGGGGGTCTTGGCGAGACCCAGTACTTC,CASSVVGAGGLGETQYF
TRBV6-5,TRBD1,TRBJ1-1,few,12,TGTGCCAGCTTTAGACAGGGTAAACAGGCTTTCTTT,CASFRQGKQAFF
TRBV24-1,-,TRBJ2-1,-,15,TGTGCCACCAGTGATTCCCACCCGGACAAAAATGAGCAGTTCTTC,CATSDSHPDKNEQFF
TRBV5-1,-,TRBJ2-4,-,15,TGCGCCAGCAGCCTCATGCCCGGGACCAAAAACATTCAGTACTTC,CASSLMPGTKNIQYF
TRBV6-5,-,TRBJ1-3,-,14,TGTGCCAGCGAGATAGAAGCCATAGCAAACACCATATATTTT,CASEIEAIANTIYF
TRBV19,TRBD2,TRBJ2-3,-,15,TGTGCCAGTTCCCCACTCAGCGGGAGAACAGATACGCAGTATTTT,CASSPLSGRTDTQYF
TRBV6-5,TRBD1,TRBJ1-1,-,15,TGTGCCAGCAGGGCAAGGGGGCTCCCGAGCACTGAAGCTTTCTTT,CASRARGLPSTEAFF
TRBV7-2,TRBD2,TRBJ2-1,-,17,TGTGCCAGCAGCTTAGCGCGTTTCGGGAGGGCGCGGAATGAGCAGTTCTTC,CASSLARFGRARNEQFF
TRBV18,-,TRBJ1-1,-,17,TGTGCCACCCCCGGCGATATTGAAAGCGGCGTGGGCACTGAAGCTTTCTTT,CATPGDIESGVGTEAFF
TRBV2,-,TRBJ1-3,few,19,TGTGCCAGCAGTGAAATTAGGGGTCGCTCCGCATACTCTGGAAACACCATATATTTT,CASSEIRGRSAYSGNTIYF
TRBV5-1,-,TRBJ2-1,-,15,TGCGCCAGCAGCTTGTCGGGAGTCTCCTACAATGAGCAGTTCTTC,CASSLSGVSYNEQFF
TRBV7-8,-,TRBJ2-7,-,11,TGTGCCAGCAGCTCCTCGGGAGAGCAGTACTTC,CASSSSGEQYF
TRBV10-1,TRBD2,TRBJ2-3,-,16,TGCGCCAGCCTACCCGGACTAGCGGGAGAGGCAGATACGCAGTATTTT,CASLPGLAGEADTQYF
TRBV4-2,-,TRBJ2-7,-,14,TGTGCCAGCAGCCAAGACCCCCACAGTAGCGAGCAGTACTTC,CASSQDPHSSEQYF
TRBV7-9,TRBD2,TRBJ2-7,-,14,TGTGCCAGCAGCCGAGCGGGAGGGCCCTACGAGCAGTACTTC,CASSRAGGPYEQYF
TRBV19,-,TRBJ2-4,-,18,TGTGCCAGTAGTATAGCCCCTCAGGGGTCACTGGCCAAAAACATTCAGTACTTC,CASSIAPQGSLAKNIQYF
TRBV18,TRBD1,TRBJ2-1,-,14,TGTGCCAGCTCACCCGGGACAGGGGTTAATGAGCAGTTCTTC,CASSPGTGVNEQFF
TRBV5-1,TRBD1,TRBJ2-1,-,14,TGCGCCAGCAGCTCGGACAGGGGGCGTTATGAGCAGTTCTTC,CASSSDRGRYEQFF
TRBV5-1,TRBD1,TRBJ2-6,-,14,TGCGCCAGCGGACAGGGCTCTGGGGCCAACGTCCTGACTTTC,CASGQGSGANVLTF
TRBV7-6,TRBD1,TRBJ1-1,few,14,TGTGCCAGCAGCTTATCTACAGGGGGCACTGAAGCTTTCTTT,CASSLSTGGTEAFF
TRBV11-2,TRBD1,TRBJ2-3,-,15,TGTGCCAGCAGCCGACAGGGCCCTTCCACAGATACGCAGTATTTT,CASSRQGPSTDTQYF
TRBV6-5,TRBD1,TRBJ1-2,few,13,TGTGCCACCAATCCGGGACAGGGCTTTGGCTACACCTTC,CATNPGQGFGYTF
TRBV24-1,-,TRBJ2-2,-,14,TGTGCCACCAGTGAACAGGGAAGCGCCGGGGAGCTGTTTTTT,CATSEQGSAGELFF
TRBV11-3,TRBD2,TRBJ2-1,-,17,TGTGCCAGCAGCTCTTCCTCAGCTAGCGGGATGTACAATGAGCAGTTCTTC,CASSSSSASGMYNEQFF
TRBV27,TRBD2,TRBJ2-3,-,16,TGTGCCAGCAGTTTATCGAGAGGACTAGCAGCAGATACGCAGTATTTT,CASSLSRGLAADTQYF
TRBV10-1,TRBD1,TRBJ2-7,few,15,TGCGCCAGCAGTTCCACCGGGACAGGGATTTACGAGCAGTACTTC,CASSSTGTGIYEQYF